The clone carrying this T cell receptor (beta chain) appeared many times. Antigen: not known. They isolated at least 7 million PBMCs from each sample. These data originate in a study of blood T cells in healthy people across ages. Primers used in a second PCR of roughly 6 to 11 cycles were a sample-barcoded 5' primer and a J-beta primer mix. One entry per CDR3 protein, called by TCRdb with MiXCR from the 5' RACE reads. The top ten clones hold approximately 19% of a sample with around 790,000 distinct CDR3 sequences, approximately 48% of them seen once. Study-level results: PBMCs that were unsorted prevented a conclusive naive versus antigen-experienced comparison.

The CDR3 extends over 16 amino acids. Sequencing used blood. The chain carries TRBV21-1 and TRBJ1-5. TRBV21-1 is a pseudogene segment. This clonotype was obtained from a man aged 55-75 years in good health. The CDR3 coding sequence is TGTGCCAGCAGCAAAGGGCAGAAGGATAGCAATCAGCCCCAGCATTTT. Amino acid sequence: CASSKGQKDSNQPQHF.